This T cell receptor (beta chain) was sequenced for a study of cytomegalovirus exposure and HLA in healthy donors. Trimming took off 4 bases at V and 1 base at J, with 4 bases between the two ends. CDR3 length: 12 residues. Germline V lookup: CDR1 LNHDA, CDR2 SQIVND (reference sequence). The PCR ran on 60 Vbeta and 13 Jbeta primers. The data were produced by immunoSEQ multiplex PCR, yet TCRdb's version contains in-frame clones alone and is incomplete. The table includes tens of thousands of clones, around 80% detected once. The rearrangement joins TRBV19 to TRBJ2-5; D is ambiguous. The sequenced material came from PBMCs. The sequence was collected from a man aged 25 to 40 in good health and CMV-seronegative. The CDR3 sequence: CASSTSQETQYF. The CDR3 DNA reads TGTGCCAGTAGTACTAGCCAAGAGACCCAGTACTTC.